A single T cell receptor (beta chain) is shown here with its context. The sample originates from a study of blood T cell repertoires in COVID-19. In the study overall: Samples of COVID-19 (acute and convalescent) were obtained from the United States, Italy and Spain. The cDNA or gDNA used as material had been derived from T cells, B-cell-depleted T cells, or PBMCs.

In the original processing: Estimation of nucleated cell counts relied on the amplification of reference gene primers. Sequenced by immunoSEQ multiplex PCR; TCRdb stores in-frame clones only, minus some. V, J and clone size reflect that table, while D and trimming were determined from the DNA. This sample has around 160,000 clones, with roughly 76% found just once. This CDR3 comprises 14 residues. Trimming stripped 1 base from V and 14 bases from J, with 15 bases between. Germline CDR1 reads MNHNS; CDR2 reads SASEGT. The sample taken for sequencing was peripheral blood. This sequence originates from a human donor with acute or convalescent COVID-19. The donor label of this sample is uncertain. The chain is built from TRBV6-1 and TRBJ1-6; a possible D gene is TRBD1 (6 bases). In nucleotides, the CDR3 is TGTGCCAGCAGTGAAGTCCAGGGGCATGGATCCCTCCACTTT. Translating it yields CASSEVQGHGSLHF.